A selection of T cell receptor beta chains follows, all from one sample in a study of cytomegalovirus exposure and HLA in healthy donors. Data came from immunoSEQ multiplex PCR; TCRdb stores just in-frame clones and leaves some out. The table has 110,000 to 150,000 clones, around 80% seen once; the top ten hold more than 2%. Sequencing was done on a sample of PBMCs. These TCRs come from a boy aged 2 to 10 in good health and CMV-seronegative. Each CDR3 is given with its conserved first and last residue. A D gene is named only where the DNA matches it firmly. Some rows have no size entry. The others give once, few or many, or a class for an expanded clone.

CDR3aa,CDR3nt,j_gene,len,abundance,v_gene,d_gene
CASSQDRGGSSYNEQFF,TGCGCCAGCAGCCAAGATCGAGGTGGGAGCTCCTACAATGAGCAGTTCTTC,TRBJ2-1,17,NA,TRBV4-1,NA
CASSGVGRRSDTQYF,TGTGCCAGCAGCGGAGTAGGGCGGAGGTCAGATACGCAGTATTTT,TRBJ2-3,15,NA,TRBV7-2,NA
CASSKFRLAGFEQFF,TGTGCCAGTAGTAAATTTAGACTAGCGGGATTTGAGCAGTTCTTC,TRBJ2-1,15,NA,TRBV19,TRBD2
CSVVRLAGGDTQYF,TGCAGCGTTGTTAGGCTAGCGGGGGGAGATACGCAGTATTTT,TRBJ2-3,14,NA,TRBV29-1,TRBD2
CASSFGTGVLGTEAFF,TGTGCCAGCAGCTTTGGGACAGGGGTCCTGGGCACTGAAGCTTTCTTT,TRBJ1-1,16,NA,TRBV11-3,TRBD1
CASSLAPGGNYGYTF,TGTGCCAGCAGCTTGGCGCCAGGGGGCAACTATGGCTACACCTTC,TRBJ1-2,15,NA,TRBV5-4,TRBD1
CASSGTSGSVSEQFF,TGTGCCAGCAGTGGGACTAGCGGGAGTGTTAGTGAGCAGTTCTTC,TRBJ2-1,15,few,TRBV6-4,TRBD2
CASKRSLSGANVLTF,TGTGCCAGCAAAAGAAGCCTATCTGGGGCCAACGTCCTGACTTTC,TRBJ2-6,15,NA,TRBV27,NA
CASRYNPSITSYNEQFF,TGTGCCAGTCGTTATAACCCTAGCATTACCTCCTACAATGAGCAGTTCTTC,TRBJ2-1,17,NA,TRBV19,NA
CASSSRLIQGAGINEQFF,TGTGCCAGCAGTTCGCGACTGATCCAGGGGGCGGGTATCAATGAGCAGTTCTTC,TRBJ2-1,18,NA,TRBV27,TRBD1
CSSSPRLVVRTDEQYF,TGTTCCAGCAGCCCACGACTAGTTGTACGAACCGACGAGCAGTACTTC,TRBJ2-7,16,NA,TRBV7-9,NA
CASSSNYEGSVPISEKLFF,TGTGCCAGCAGTTCAAACTACGAGGGTAGCGTTCCCATCAGCGAAAAACTGTTTTTT,TRBJ1-4,19,NA,TRBV28,NA
CASSRRGWDEKLFF,TGTGCCAGCAGCCGGAGGGGTTGGGATGAAAAACTGTTTTTT,TRBJ1-4,14,NA,TRBV5-8,NA
CASRTSGASYNEQFF,TGTGCCAGCAGAACTAGCGGAGCCTCCTACAATGAGCAGTTCTTC,TRBJ2-1,15,NA,TRBV11-2,TRBD2
CASSPSMIRDSAYYEQYF,TGTGCCAGCTCACCGTCGATGATTAGGGACAGTGCCTACTACGAGCAGTACTTC,TRBJ2-7,18,NA,TRBV18,TRBD1
CASSPGQGGTDTQYF,TGTGCCAGCTCACCCGGACAGGGGGGCACAGATACGCAGTATTTT,TRBJ2-3,15,NA,TRBV18,TRBD1
CASSLPGFWRGYNEQFF,TGTGCCAGCAGTTTACCCGGGTTCTGGCGGGGCTACAATGAGCAGTTCTTC,TRBJ2-1,17,NA,TRBV28,NA
CASSVVDGQGRIGNTIYF,TGTGCCAGCAGCGTAGTTGATGGACAGGGCCGCATTGGAAACACCATATATTTT,TRBJ1-3,18,NA,TRBV9,TRBD1
CASSFGRGLNTEAFF,TGTGCCAGCAGTTTTGGGAGAGGGCTGAACACTGAAGCTTTCTTT,TRBJ1-1,15,NA,TRBV27,NA
CASRLPGTGLNEQFF,TGTGCCAGCAGGCTTCCCGGGACAGGGCTCAATGAGCAGTTCTTC,TRBJ2-1,15,NA,TRBV28,TRBD1
CASSPNLAAEYEQYF,TGTGCCAGCAGCCCTAACTTAGCGGCAGAATACGAGCAGTACTTC,TRBJ2-7,15,NA,TRBV9,NA
CASSYPGPSGEQYF,TGTGCCAGCAGCTACCCGGGCCCGAGCGGCGAGCAGTACTTC,TRBJ2-7,14,NA,TRBV13,NA
CASSSFLGGDLLLDTQYF,TGTGCCAGCAGCTCGTTTTTGGGAGGGGATTTACTGCTAGATACGCAGTATTTT,TRBJ2-3,18,NA,TRBV5-4,TRBD2
CASSLTGISYNEQFF,TGTGCCAGCAGCTTAACCGGGATTTCCTACAATGAGCAGTTCTTC,TRBJ2-1,15,NA,TRBV7-9,NA
CASRRGQGYGYTF,TGTGCCAGCAGGAGAGGACAGGGCTATGGCTACACCTTC,TRBJ1-2,13,NA,TRBV28,TRBD1
CASSLLRLAYNEQFF,TGTGCCAGCAGTTTATTGAGACTAGCCTACAATGAGCAGTTCTTC,TRBJ2-1,15,NA,TRBV28,NA
CASLLRSGAGANVLTF,TGTGCCAGCCTTTTGCGTTCCGGGGCTGGGGCCAACGTCCTGACTTTC,TRBJ2-6,16,NA,TRBV5-6,NA
CASSQDLVETELYGYTF,TGCGCCAGCAGCCAAGATCTGGTGGAGACAGAACTCTATGGCTACACCTTC,TRBJ1-2,17,NA,TRBV4-3,NA
CAWINPTEAFF,TGTGCCTGGATTAATCCGACTGAAGCTTTCTTT,TRBJ1-1,11,NA,TRBV30,NA
CASSQGRDSPSYEQYF,TGCGCCAGCAGTCAAGGCCGGGACAGCCCCTCCTACGAGCAGTACTTC,TRBJ2-7,16,NA,TRBV23-1,TRBD1
CASSPEVGGTSNQPQHF,TGTGCCAGCAGTCCGGAAGTGGGGGGAACGAGCAATCAGCCCCAGCATTTT,TRBJ1-5,17,NA,TRBV28,NA
CAWGAGGQETQYF,TGTGCCTGGGGGGCCGGGGGCCAAGAGACCCAGTACTTC,TRBJ2-5,13,NA,TRBV30,NA
CASSYDFNTGELFF,TGTGCCAGCAGCTACGACTTTAACACCGGGGAGCTGTTTTTT,TRBJ2-2,14,NA,TRBV6-5,NA
CASSLGLVVLGNEQFF,TGCGCCAGCAGCTTAGGACTAGTTGTCCTGGGCAATGAGCAGTTCTTC,TRBJ2-1,16,NA,TRBV5-1,TRBD2
CSAVISDRGLIPGANVLTF,TGCAGCGCTGTGATCTCCGACAGGGGGCTGATTCCGGGGGCCAACGTCCTGACTTTC,TRBJ2-6,19,once,TRBV29-1,TRBD1
CASSYETGTTEAFF,TGTGCCAGCAGTTATGAGACGGGTACGACGGAAGCTTTCTTT,TRBJ1-1,14,NA,TRBV6-5,NA
CASSLIRGNEQFF,TGTGCCAGCAGTTTGATAAGGGGAAATGAGCAGTTCTTC,TRBJ2-1,13,NA,TRBV28,NA
CASSSRRGDITDTQYF,TGTGCCAGCAGCTCAAGGAGGGGCGATATCACAGATACGCAGTATTTT,TRBJ2-3,16,once,TRBV9,NA
CASRGYYSGVGSEQFF,TGTGCCAGCAGGGGATATTATAGCGGGGTAGGGAGTGAGCAGTTCTTC,TRBJ2-1,16,once,TRBV2,TRBD2
CASSLGEARTEAFF,TGTGCCAGCAGCTTAGGTGAGGCCCGCACTGAAGCTTTCTTT,TRBJ1-1,14,NA,TRBV11-2,NA
CASSPGRGDVYYGYTF,TGTGCCAGCAGCCCAGGGCGGGGGGATGTTTACTATGGCTACACCTTC,TRBJ1-2,16,few,TRBV5-4,NA